One and the same sample provided the 20 T cell receptor beta chains below, sequenced in a study of blood T cell repertoires in COVID-19. Profiled with immunoSEQ multiplex PCR; TCRdb holds only in-frame clones, not every one. The sample carries 40,000 to 55,000 clones, about 81% recorded once. Sequencing used peripheral blood. The receptors here all came from a human donor with acute or convalescent COVID-19. The donor label of this sample is uncertain.

V and J are TRBV15 and TRBJ1-1; D possibly corresponds to TRBD1 (6 bases). V was pared by 3 bases and J by 0 bases, with 8 bases between. This CDR3 comprises 14 residues. The germline CDR1 and CDR2 sequences are LNHNV and YYDKDF (reference sequence). CDR3 in amino acids: CATSRDRLNTEAFF. CDR3 DNA sequence: TGTGCCACCAGCAGGGACAGACTGAACACTGAAGCTTTCTTT.

The chain recombines TRBV29-1 with TRBJ1-3; TRBD1 matches 9 bases. Trimming cost V 5 bases and J 3 bases; bases outside gene matches: 5. This CDR3 has 14 amino acids. Looked up from germline, CDR1 is SQVTM and CDR2 is ANQGSEA. The CDR3: CSVWDRADGNTIYF. DNA for the CDR3: TGCAGCGTTTGGGACAGGGCTGATGGAAACACCATATATTTT.

The gene calls are TRBV30 and TRBJ1-3; D remains unclear. This CDR3 has 13 amino acids. The germline CDR1 and CDR2 sequences are GTSNPN and SVGIG (reference sequence). V gave up 2 bases and J gave up 0 bases, with 5 bases separating them. The CDR3 sequence is CAWSTGSGNTIYF. CDR3 nucleotides: TGTGCCTGGAGTACGGGCTCTGGAAACACCATATATTTT.

This clone was detected only once. The chain has TRBV4-1 and TRBJ2-6; 9 nucleotides match TRBD1. The CDR3 loop spans 16 amino acids. With 3 bases clipped from V and 4 bases from J, the junction kept 4 bases outside the gene matches. Germline CDR1 MGHRA, CDR2 YSYEKL. The CDR3, as DNA: TGCGCCAGCAGCCATGGACAGGGGTCGGGGGCCAACGTCCTGACTTTC. Translation gives CASSHGQGSGANVLTF.

The rearrangement links TRBV5-4 to TRBJ2-3, with 7 positions matching TRBD2. J gave up 4 bases and V 1 base, and 3 bases lay outside the gene matches. The CDR3 consists of 14 residues. The germline V gene has CDR1 SGHNT and CDR2 YYREEE (reference sequence). The DNA for the CDR3 is TGTGCCAGCAGCTTGCCTAGCGGTGCAGATACGCAGTATTTT. This gives the protein CASSLPSGADTQYF.

This clone was found a few times. V and J are TRBV7-8 and TRBJ2-1, with 8 nucleotides matching TRBD1. CDR1 and CDR2 from the germline V gene are SGHVS and FQNEAQ. This CDR3 comprises 18 residues. Trimming cost V 1 base and J 0 bases; bases outside gene matches: 8. The CDR3 loop reads CASSLGARGQSSYNEQFF. For the CDR3, the DNA is TGTGCCAGCAGCTTAGGAGCCAGGGGGCAAAGCTCCTACAATGAGCAGTTCTTC.

This chain uses TRBV5-1 with TRBJ1-1, with TRBD1 as a possible D gene (5 bases). Between the trimmed V and J ends, which lost 2 bases and 6 bases, there was a span of 11 bases. This CDR3 comprises 13 residues. Germline CDR1 SGHRS, CDR2 YFSETQ. CDR3 coding DNA: TGCGCCAGCAGCTTAAGGGGAAAGGCTGAAGCTTTCTTT. This encodes CASSLRGKAEAFF.

In its sample, this clone was seen once. The chain has TRBV9 and TRBJ2-7, with D possibly TRBD1 on 6 matching bases. This CDR3 has 15 amino acids. Germline CDR1 is SGDLS and CDR2 is YYNGEE. Trimming cost V 4 bases and J 3 bases, with 17 bases left between them. As DNA, the CDR3 is TGTGCCAGCAGCTCAATTCCGGGGACATTCTACGAGCAGTACTTC. Its protein product is CASSSIPGTFYEQYF.

This clone has just one count. The gene calls are TRBV11-3 and TRBJ2-7; TRBD2 aligns across 10 bases. CDR1 is SGHNT, CDR2 YENEEA, per germline. The CDR3 totals 13 residues. Trimming took 5 bases from V and 6 from J; bases not matched to a gene: 4. The CDR3 DNA follows: TGTGCCAGCAGCAGAGCGGGAGGGCTCGAGCAGTACTTC. It is translated as CASSRAGGLEQYF.

V usage is TRBV5-1 and J usage is TRBJ1-2, with TRBD1 matching over 10 bases. CDR3 size: 16 residues. Trimming took 0 bases from V and 4 from J; bases not matched to a gene: 6. Looked up from germline, CDR1 is SGHRS and CDR2 is YFSETQ. For the CDR3, the DNA is TGCGCCAGCAGCTTGGGACAGGGGGCGGTCGGCTATGGCTACACCTTC. Amino acid sequence: CASSLGQGAVGYGYTF.

CDR3 protein: CASSLARVGDEQYF. Here the CDR3 DNA reads TGTGCCAGCAGTTTAGCCAGGGTAGGCGACGAGCAGTACTTC. The gene calls are TRBV28 and TRBJ2-7; TRBD1 is a possible D gene (5 bases). From germline, CDR1 is MDHEN and CDR2 SYDVKM. The V and J ends lost 2 bases and 5 bases respectively, with 13 bases between them. This CDR3 region has 14 residues.

The V gene is TRBV5-6, the J gene TRBJ1-1; tentatively, D is TRBD1 (5 bases). Trimming removed 1 base at V and 0 bases at J, with 19 bases between. The length of the CDR3 is 18 residues. Per germline, CDR1 SGHDT and CDR2 YYEEEE. The CDR3 here is CASSLRRDSWRVNTEAFF. The DNA for the CDR3 is TGTGCCAGCAGCTTGCGACGGGACTCCTGGCGGGTGAACACTGAAGCTTTCTTT.

This clone was observed once. The chain employs TRBV28 and TRBJ2-7, with a tentative D call TRBD1 (5 bases). The CDR3 is made up of 13 amino acids. Germline-derived CDR1 and CDR2 are MDHEN and SYDVKM. V gave up 7 bases and J gave up 6 bases, with 16 bases separating them. The CDR3 reads CASNTGRVLEQYF. The CDR3 bases are TGTGCCAGCAACACGGGCAGGGTGCTCGAGCAGTACTTC.

The V and J genes are TRBV6-5 and TRBJ1-1, with 8 bases lining up with TRBD1. V lost 2 bases to trimming and J lost 8 bases; unmatched junction nucleotides: 4. Germline V CDR1 and CDR2: MNHEY, SVGAGI. The CDR3 spans 13 residues. The CDR3 sequence: CASSYPGQGEAFF. As DNA, the CDR3 is TGTGCCAGCAGTTACCCCGGACAGGGCGAAGCTTTCTTT.

The sample holds a few counts of this clone. This sequence joins TRBV9 and TRBJ1-5, with unresolved D. The V end lost 0 bases, the J end lost 0 bases, and 7 bases lay between the germline ends. The CDR3 loop spans 15 amino acids. Germline V CDR1 and CDR2: SGDLS, YYNGEE. In DNA, the CDR3 is TGTGCCAGCAGCGTAGGCGGAACTAGCAATCAGCCCCAGCATTTT. It encodes CASSVGGTSNQPQHF.

This clone has a single count. The V call is TRBV1, the J call TRBJ1-1; TRBD1, as called in the table, went unchecked against the DNA. TRBV1 is classified as a pseudogene. The CDR3 consists of 16 residues. CDR3 DNA: TGCACCAGCAGCCAAGGAGGGACCAGGGGTACCTCTGAAGCTTTCTTT. This gives the protein CTSSQGGTRGTSEAFF.

The CDR3 DNA is TGTGCCAGCAGTGGCAGGACAGGGATAAGTGAGTTCTTC. Translated, it gives CASSGRTGISEFF. The rearrangement joins TRBV6-2 or TRBV6-3 to TRBJ2-1; 8 bases align to TRBD1. With V trimmed by 5 bases and J by 14 bases, 11 bases remained unmatched. The length of the CDR3 is 13 residues. Germline V gene sequence: CDR1 MNHEY, CDR2 SVGEGT.

The gene calls are TRBV28 and TRBJ1-1, with D maybe TRBD1 (6 bases). Germline V gene sequence: CDR1 MDHEN, CDR2 SYDVKM. V was trimmed by 5 bases and J by 8 bases, leaving 9 bases between them. The CDR3 sequence is 11 residues long. CDR3 sequence (DNA): TGTGCCAGCAGTGTACAGGGAGAAGCTTTCTTT. Translating it yields CASSVQGEAFF.

Note on this clone: One end of the junction varies from germline; a read error may be responsible. This chain joins TRBV10-3 and TRBJ2-1; 7 bases agree with TRBD2. CDR3 size: 11 residues. In germline, CDR1 is ENHRY, CDR2 SYGVKD. This chain's CDR3 is CAIGDYNKQFF. CDR3 DNA: TGTGCCATCGGGGACTACAATAAGCAGTTCTTC.

The genes are TRBV29-1 and TRBJ1-1; 12 bases match TRBD1. V shed 7 bases, J shed 5 bases, and the junction held 2 bases outside the gene matches. Germline CDR1 and CDR2: SQVTM and ANQGSEA. The CDR3 extends over 12 amino acids. The CDR3 nucleotides are TGCAGCGGGGGACAGGGGGCAACTGAAGCTTTCTTT. It translates to CSGGQGATEAFF.